Listed below are T cell receptor beta chains from one sample, sequenced in a study of blood T cell repertoires in COVID-19. Repertoires were generated with immunoSEQ multiplex PCR, while TCRdb's copy carries only in-frame clones and drops some. Of around 370,000 clones listed, around 90% are singletons. Sequencing was done on a sample of PBMCs or T cells enriched from blood (not recorded which). These receptors were obtained from a woman between 18 and 30 years old who had recovered from COVID-19. The CDR3 runs from the conserved cysteine through the conserved F or W. D genes are given only for firm matches. Clone size is not always given. Where it is, it says once, few, many or a class for expanded clones.

J	size	V	D	CDR3	DNA
TRBJ2-2	-	TRBV6-4	-	CASSDSTLGTGELFF	TGTGCCAGCAGTGACTCGACTCTCGGCACCGGGGAGCTGTTTTTT
TRBJ1-1	-	TRBV19	TRBD1	CASLPNGQGLTEAFF	TGTGCCAGCCTTCCAAACGGACAGGGTCTCACTGAAGCTTTCTTT
TRBJ1-2	-	TRBV10-1	-	CASSPEYGYTF	TGCGCCAGCAGTCCCGAGTATGGCTACACCTTC
TRBJ1-5	-	TRBV3-1/TRBV3-2	-	CASSQVAEFSPQHF	TGTGCCAGCAGCCAAGTGGCGGAGTTCTCGCCCCAGCATTTT
TRBJ2-5	-	TRBV5-4	TRBD2	CASSGGLAGQETQYF	TGTGCCAGCAGCGGAGGACTAGCGGGGCAAGAGACCCAGTACTTC
TRBJ1-1	-	TRBV2	-	CASSDPFQEAGANTEAFF	TGTGCCAGCAGTGATCCCTTCCAGGAGGCAGGGGCGAACACTGAAGCTTTCTTT
TRBJ1-1	-	TRBV5-6	-	CASSLDPADTEAFF	TGTGCCAGCAGCTTGGACCCGGCGGACACTGAAGCTTTCTTT
TRBJ2-7	once	TRBV6-1	TRBD1	CASSDWDRGDEQYF	TGTGCCAGCAGTGATTGGGACAGGGGAGACGAGCAGTACTTC
TRBJ2-5	few	TRBV19	TRBD1	CASSSQGARETQYF	TGTGCCAGTAGTTCACAGGGGGCGCGAGAGACCCAGTACTTC
TRBJ2-1	-	TRBV4-3	TRBD2	CASSQRGLAGGTYNEQFF	TGCGCCAGCAGCCAAAGGGGATTAGCGGGGGGCACCTACAATGAGCAGTTCTTC
TRBJ1-5	once	TRBV4-1	-	CASSQDGGDFQPQHF	TGCGCCAGCAGCCAAGATGGGGGGGATTTTCAGCCCCAGCATTTT
TRBJ1-4	-	TRBV6-5	TRBD1	CASSSSQGAFNEKLFF	TGTGCCAGCAGTTCGTCACAGGGGGCTTTTAATGAAAAACTGTTTTTT
TRBJ2-3	once	TRBV7-9	TRBD2	CASSLAGAGDTQYF	TGTGCCAGCAGCCTAGCGGGGGCGGGAGATACGCAGTATTTT
TRBJ1-5	-	TRBV30	-	CAWSVRRGNQPQHF	TGTGCCTGGAGTGTACGCAGGGGAAATCAGCCCCAGCATTTT
TRBJ1-2	-	TRBV20-1	-	CSASKDFGYTF	TGCAGTGCTAGTAAGGACTTTGGCTACACCTTC
TRBJ2-3	-	TRBV6-4	TRBD2	CASSPTSGGTDTQYF	TGTGCCAGCAGCCCCACTAGCGGGGGGACTGATACGCAGTATTTT
TRBJ2-3	-	TRBV7-6	-	CASSSPRFGDTQYF	TGTGCCAGCAGCTCCCCGCGGTTTGGGGATACGCAGTATTTT
TRBJ2-2	-	TRBV9	TRBD2	CASSFSSGAGELFF	TGTGCCAGCAGTTTTTCGAGCGGGGCCGGGGAGCTGTTTTTT
TRBJ1-4	once	TRBV7-9	TRBD1	CASSLSDRGSEKLFF	TGTGCCAGCAGCCTCTCGGACAGGGGGAGTGAAAAACTGTTTTTT
TRBJ2-7	-	TRBV6-5	TRBD1	CASSYRGGGAYEQYF	TGTGCCAGCAGTTACAGAGGGGGCGGCGCCTACGAGCAGTACTTC
TRBJ1-2	-	TRBV18	TRBD1	CASSPQGASGYTF	TGTGCCAGCTCACCCCAGGGGGCGAGTGGCTACACCTTC
TRBJ2-7	-	TRBV11-2	-	CASSLTGYEQYF	TGTGCCAGCAGCTTAACCGGCTACGAGCAGTACTTC
TRBJ1-3	-	TRBV10-3	-	CAISRESSGNTIYF	TGTGCCATCAGTCGGGAGAGCTCTGGAAACACCATATATTTT
TRBJ1-5	-	TRBV30	TRBD1	CAWRRRGTSNQPQHF	TGTGCCTGGAGGCGCAGGGGGACCAGCAATCAGCCCCAGCATTTT
TRBJ1-3	-	TRBV18	-	CASSDRPSGNTIYF	TGTGCCAGCTCAGACAGGCCCTCTGGAAACACCATATATTTT
TRBJ2-7	once	TRBV5-1	-	CASSLNVLYEQYF	TGCGCCAGCAGCTTGAACGTACTCTACGAGCAGTACTTC
TRBJ1-1	-	TRBV30	-	CAWSVGTLNTEAFF	TGTGCCTGGAGTGTCGGGACATTGAACACTGAAGCTTTCTTT
TRBJ1-2	-	TRBV28	-	CASTGAFDTNYGYTF	TGTGCCAGCACAGGCGCCTTCGATACTAACTATGGCTACACCTTC
TRBJ2-2	-	TRBV27	-	CASSLLGSRRDTGELFF	TGTGCCAGCAGTTTATTGGGTAGCCGGAGGGACACCGGGGAGCTGTTTTTT
TRBJ1-3	-	TRBV28	TRBD1	CASSLLGQAGNTIYF	TGTGCCAGCAGTTTATTAGGACAGGCCGGGAACACCATATATTTT
TRBJ2-2	-	TRBV5-6	TRBD2	CASSRQTSGSTGELFF	TGTGCCAGCAGCCGACAGACTAGCGGGAGCACCGGGGAGCTGTTTTTT
TRBJ2-1	-	TRBV3-1/TRBV3-2	TRBD2	CASSQAGGWYNEQFF	TGTGCCAGCAGCCAAGCGGGGGGGTGGTACAATGAGCAGTTCTTC
TRBJ2-5	-	TRBV10-1	TRBD1	CASSEPRDSQETQYF	TGCGCCAGCAGTGAGCCTCGGGACAGCCAAGAGACCCAGTACTTC
TRBJ2-2	few	TRBV19	-	CASSITGNTGELFF	TGTGCCAGTAGTATAACAGGGAACACCGGGGAGCTGTTTTTT
TRBJ2-1	-	TRBV5-4	-	CASSLGAGNNEQFF	TGTGCCAGCAGCTTGGGGGCAGGGAACAATGAGCAGTTCTTC
TRBJ2-3	-	TRBV6-5	-	CASSYLAGDTQYF	TGTGCCAGCAGTTACCTTGCGGGGGATACGCAGTATTTT
TRBJ2-5	once	TRBV9	TRBD1	CASSVAGQLQETQYF	TGTGCCAGCAGCGTAGCGGGACAGCTCCAAGAGACCCAGTACTTC
TRBJ1-6	-	TRBV4-3	TRBD1	CASSGKGQGNSPLHF	TGCGCCAGCAGCGGTAAGGGACAGGGCAATTCACCCCTCCACTTT
TRBJ1-5	once	TRBV27	-	CASSFGGLSNQPQHF	TGTGCCAGCAGTTTTGGAGGGTTGAGCAATCAGCCCCAGCATTTT
TRBJ1-1	-	TRBV5-1	-	CASSFFAGGMSEAFF	TGCGCCAGCAGCTTTTTTGCCGGGGGTATGTCTGAAGCTTTCTTT
TRBJ1-1	-	TRBV18	-	CASSPFSMNTEAFF	TGTGCCAGCTCACCATTTAGCATGAACACTGAAGCTTTCTTT